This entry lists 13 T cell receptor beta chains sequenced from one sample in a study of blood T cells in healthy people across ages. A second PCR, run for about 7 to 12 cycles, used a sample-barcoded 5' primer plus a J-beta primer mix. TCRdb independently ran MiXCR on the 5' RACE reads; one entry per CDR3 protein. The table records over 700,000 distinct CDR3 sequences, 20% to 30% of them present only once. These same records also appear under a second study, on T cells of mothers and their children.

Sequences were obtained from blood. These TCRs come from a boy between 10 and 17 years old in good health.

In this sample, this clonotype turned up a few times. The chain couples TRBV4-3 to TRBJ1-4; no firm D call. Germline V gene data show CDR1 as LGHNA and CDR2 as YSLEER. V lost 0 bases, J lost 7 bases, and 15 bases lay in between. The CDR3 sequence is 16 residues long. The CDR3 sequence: CASSQDRGKKGEKLFF. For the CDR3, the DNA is TGCGCCAGCAGCCAAGATCGGGGAAAGAAGGGTGAAAAACTGTTTTTT.

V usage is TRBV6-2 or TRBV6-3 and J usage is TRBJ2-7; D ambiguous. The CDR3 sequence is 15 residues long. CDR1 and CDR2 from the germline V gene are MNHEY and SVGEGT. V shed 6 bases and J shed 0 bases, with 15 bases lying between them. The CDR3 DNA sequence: TGTGCCAGCAGAAGAGAGTCCTTGGGCTCCTACGAGCAGTACTTC. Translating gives CASRRESLGSYEQYF.

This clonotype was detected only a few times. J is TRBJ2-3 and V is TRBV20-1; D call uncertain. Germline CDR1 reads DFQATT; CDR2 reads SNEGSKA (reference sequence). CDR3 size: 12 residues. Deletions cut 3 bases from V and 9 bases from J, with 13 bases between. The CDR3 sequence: CSARIEGLTQYF. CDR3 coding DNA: TGCAGTGCTAGGATCGAAGGCTTGACGCAGTATTTT.

Here the CDR3 DNA reads TGTGCCAGCAGTTTGTGGGCTAGCGGGAGTGGCGATGAGCAGTTCTTC. Its translation: CASSLWASGSGDEQFF. The V and J genes are TRBV28 and TRBJ2-1; 10 bases map to TRBD2. This CDR3 contains 16 residues. V trimming: 3 bases; J trimming: 8 bases; junction bases outside the gene matches: 10. Germline V CDR1 and CDR2: MDHEN, SYDVKM.

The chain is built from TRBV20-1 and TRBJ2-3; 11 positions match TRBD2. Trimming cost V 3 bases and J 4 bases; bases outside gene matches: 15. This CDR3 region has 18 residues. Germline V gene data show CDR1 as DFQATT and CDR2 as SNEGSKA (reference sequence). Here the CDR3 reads CSARAPSSGGLPPDTQYF. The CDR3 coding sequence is TGCAGTGCTAGGGCCCCTTCTAGCGGGGGGCTCCCCCCAGATACGCAGTATTTT.

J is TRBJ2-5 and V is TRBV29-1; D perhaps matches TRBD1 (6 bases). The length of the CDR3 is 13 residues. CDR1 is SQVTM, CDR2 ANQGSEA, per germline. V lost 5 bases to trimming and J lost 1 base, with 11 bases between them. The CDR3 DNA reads TGCAGCGTTATAACGGACAGCCAAGAGACCCAGTACTTC. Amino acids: CSVITDSQETQYF.

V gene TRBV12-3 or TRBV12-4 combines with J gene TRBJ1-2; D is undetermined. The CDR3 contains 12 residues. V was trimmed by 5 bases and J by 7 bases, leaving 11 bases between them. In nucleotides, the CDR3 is TGTGCCAGCAGTCCACACTGGGCTGGCTACACCTTC. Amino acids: CASSPHWAGYTF.

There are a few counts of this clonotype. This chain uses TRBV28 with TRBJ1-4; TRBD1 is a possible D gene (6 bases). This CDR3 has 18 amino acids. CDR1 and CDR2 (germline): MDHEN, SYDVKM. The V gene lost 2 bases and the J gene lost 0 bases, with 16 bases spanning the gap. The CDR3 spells CASSLEGQLFATNEKLFF. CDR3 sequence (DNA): TGTGCCAGCAGTTTAGAGGGACAACTATTCGCAACTAATGAAAAACTGTTTTTT.

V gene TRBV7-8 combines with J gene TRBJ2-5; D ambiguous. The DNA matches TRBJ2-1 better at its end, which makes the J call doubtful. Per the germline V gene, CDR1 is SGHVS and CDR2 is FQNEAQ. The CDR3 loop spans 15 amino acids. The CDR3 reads CASSLARLGSNEQFF. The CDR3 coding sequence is TGTGCCAGCAGCTTAGCGCGGCTAGGTTCCAATGAGCAGTTCTTC.

The DNA for the CDR3 is TGCAGTGCTAGAGATAGGACTAGCGGGGACGCATACTACGAGCAGTACTTC. Translating gives CSARDRTSGDAYYEQYF. This chain links TRBV20-1 with TRBJ2-7; TRBD2 aligns across 12 bases. Germline V CDR1 and CDR2: DFQATT, SNEGSKA (reference sequence). This CDR3 comprises 17 residues. V trimming: 0 bases; J trimming: 3 bases; junction bases outside the gene matches: 9.

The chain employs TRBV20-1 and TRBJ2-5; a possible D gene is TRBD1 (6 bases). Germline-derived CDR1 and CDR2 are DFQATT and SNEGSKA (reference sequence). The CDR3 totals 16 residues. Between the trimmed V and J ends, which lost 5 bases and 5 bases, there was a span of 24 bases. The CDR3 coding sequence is TGCAGTGCTCGCACCCAACTGACAGGTTCCAAGGAGACCCAGTACTTC. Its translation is CSARTQLTGSKETQYF.

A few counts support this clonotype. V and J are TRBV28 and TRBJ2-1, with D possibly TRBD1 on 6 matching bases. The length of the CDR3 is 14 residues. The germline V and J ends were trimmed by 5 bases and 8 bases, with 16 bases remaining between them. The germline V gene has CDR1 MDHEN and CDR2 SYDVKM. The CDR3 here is CASSPRQGKDEQFF. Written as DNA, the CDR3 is TGTGCCAGCAGTCCAAGGCAGGGGAAGGATGAGCAGTTCTTC.

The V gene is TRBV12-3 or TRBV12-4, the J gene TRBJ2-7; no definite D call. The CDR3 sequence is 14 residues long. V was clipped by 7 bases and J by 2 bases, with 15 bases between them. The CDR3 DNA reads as TGTGCCAGCATAACCGGACGAGATACCTACGAGCAGTACTTC. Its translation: CASITGRDTYEQYF.